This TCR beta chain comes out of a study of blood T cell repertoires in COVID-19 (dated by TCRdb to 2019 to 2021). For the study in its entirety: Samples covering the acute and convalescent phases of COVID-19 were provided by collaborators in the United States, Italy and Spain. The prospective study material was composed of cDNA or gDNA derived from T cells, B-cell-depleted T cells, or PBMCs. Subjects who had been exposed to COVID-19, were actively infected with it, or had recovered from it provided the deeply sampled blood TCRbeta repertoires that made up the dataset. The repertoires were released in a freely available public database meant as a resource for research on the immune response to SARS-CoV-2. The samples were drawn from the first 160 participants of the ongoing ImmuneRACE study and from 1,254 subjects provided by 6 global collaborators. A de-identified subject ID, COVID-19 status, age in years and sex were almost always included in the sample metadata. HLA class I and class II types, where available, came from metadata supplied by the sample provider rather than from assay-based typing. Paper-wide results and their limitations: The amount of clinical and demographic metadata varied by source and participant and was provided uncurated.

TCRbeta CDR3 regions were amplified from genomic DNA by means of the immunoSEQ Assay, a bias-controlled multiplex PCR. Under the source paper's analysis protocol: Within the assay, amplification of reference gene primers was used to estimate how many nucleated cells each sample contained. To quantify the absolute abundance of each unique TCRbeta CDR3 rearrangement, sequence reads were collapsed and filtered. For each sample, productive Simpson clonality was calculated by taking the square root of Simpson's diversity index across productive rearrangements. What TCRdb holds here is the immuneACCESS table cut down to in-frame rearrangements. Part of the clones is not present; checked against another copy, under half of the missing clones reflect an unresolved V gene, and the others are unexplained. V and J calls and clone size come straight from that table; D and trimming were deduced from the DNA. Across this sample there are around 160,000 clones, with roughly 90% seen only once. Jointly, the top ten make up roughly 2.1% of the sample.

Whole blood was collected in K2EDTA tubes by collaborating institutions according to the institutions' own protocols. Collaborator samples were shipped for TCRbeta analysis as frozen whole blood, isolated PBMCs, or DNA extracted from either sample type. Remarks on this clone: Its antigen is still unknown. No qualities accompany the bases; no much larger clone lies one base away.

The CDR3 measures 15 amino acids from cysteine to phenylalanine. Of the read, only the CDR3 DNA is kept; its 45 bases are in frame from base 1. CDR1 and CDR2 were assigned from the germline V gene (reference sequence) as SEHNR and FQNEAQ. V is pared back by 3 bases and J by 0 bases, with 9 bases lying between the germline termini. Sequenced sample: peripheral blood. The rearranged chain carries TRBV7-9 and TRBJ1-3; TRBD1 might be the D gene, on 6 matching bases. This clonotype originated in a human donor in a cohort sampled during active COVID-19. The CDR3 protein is CASSFGQYSGNTIYF. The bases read TGTGCCAGCAGCTTCGGACAGTACTCTGGAAACACCATATATTTT.